This is a list of T cell receptor beta chains from one sample in a study of human thymus T cells. The data were produced by immunoSEQ multiplex PCR, yet TCRdb's version contains in-frame clones alone and is incomplete. The sample yields about 60,000 clones, 94% seen once. Sequences were obtained from blood. The receptors were gathered from a boy in the first two years of life with a congenital heart defect but otherwise immunologically healthy. Both conserved end residues are part of each CDR3. A D gene is named only where the DNA matches it firmly. Clone size is stated in some rows and not others, as once, few, many or a class when expanded.

V	size	D	J	DNA	CDR3
TRBV9	.	.	TRBJ2-1	TGTGCCAGCAGCGTAGACGGTGGGTCCTACAATGAGCAGTTCTTC	CASSVDGGSYNEQFF
TRBV5-1	.	TRBD1	TRBJ2-7	TGCGCCAGCAGCTTGAGCCTGGCCGCACAGGGGGGCCCCTACGAGCAGTACTTC	CASSLSLAAQGGPYEQYF
TRBV7-2	.	.	TRBJ2-1	TGTGCCAGCAGCTTAGCCCCTTCGCCGAGGTTGAATGAGCAGTTCTTC	CASSLAPSPRLNEQFF
TRBV2	.	.	TRBJ1-1	TGTGCCAGCAGTGGGACAACTGAAGCTTTCTTT	CASSGTTEAFF
TRBV7-2	once	.	TRBJ2-7	TGTGCCAGCAGCTTAGAAGTGGGGAGCTCCTACGAGCAGTACTTC	CASSLEVGSSYEQYF
TRBV23-1	.	TRBD1	TRBJ1-2	TGCGCCAGCAGTCATATGGGGACAGGGGGAGGTTTGGGCTATGGCTACACCTTC	CASSHMGTGGGLGYGYTF
TRBV30	once	.	TRBJ2-3	TGTGCCTGGAGTGTAGATGGCGGGCCGTATTTT	CAWSVDGGPYF
TRBV28	.	.	TRBJ2-3	TGTGCCAGCAGAACAGGGTGGGCAGATACGCAGTATTTT	CASRTGWADTQYF
TRBV19	.	.	TRBJ1-1	TGTGCCAGTAGTATATGGGGGGGGAACACTGAAGCTTTCTTT	CASSIWGGNTEAFF
TRBV4-1	.	TRBD1	TRBJ2-1	TGCGCCAGCAGCCAAGAGGACAGGCGGGATGAGCAGTTCTTC	CASSQEDRRDEQFF
TRBV18	once	.	TRBJ1-3	TGTGCCAGCTCACCAGGAACAGGGAGAACTGGAAACACCATATATTTT	CASSPGTGRTGNTIYF
TRBV9	.	TRBD1	TRBJ2-5	TGTGCCAGCAGCCCGGGGGACAGGGGGCCCTTCCAAGAGACCCAGTACTTC	CASSPGDRGPFQETQYF
TRBV4-2	.	TRBD2	TRBJ2-1	TGTGCCAGCAGCCAAGAGGCGGGAGGGTGGAATGAGCAGTTCTTC	CASSQEAGGWNEQFF
TRBV6-4	.	.	TRBJ2-2	TGTGCCAGCAGTGACCGAAACACCGGGGAGCTGTTTTTT	CASSDRNTGELFF
TRBV9	.	.	TRBJ1-2	TGTGCCAGCAGCGTGGGCCGGAATAGGGACTATGGCTACACCTTC	CASSVGRNRDYGYTF
TRBV7-2	few	TRBD2	TRBJ2-2	TGTGCCAGCAGCTTCAGGACTAGCAACACCGGGGAGCTGTTTTTT	CASSFRTSNTGELFF
TRBV5-1	.	.	TRBJ1-4	TGCGCCAGCAGCTGGAGGCCGGAAAAACTGTTTTTT	CASSWRPEKLFF
TRBV6-1	once	.	TRBJ2-3	TGTGCCACCTCACATCACACAGATACGCAGTATTTT	CATSHHTDTQYF
TRBV5-4	.	TRBD2	TRBJ2-5	TGTGCCAGCAGCCGGGGGTCGGCTAGCGGGAGTATAGAGACCCAGTACTTC	CASSRGSASGSIETQYF
TRBV5-1	.	.	TRBJ1-4	TGCGCCAGCAGCTTGGCCGAGAACAAAAAACTGTTTTTT	CASSLAENKKLFF